This T cell receptor beta chain originates from a study of blood T cell repertoires in COVID-19. The repertoire was sequenced with immunoSEQ multiplex PCR; TCRdb's copy has only in-frame clones and lacks some. The sample consists of about 290,000 clones, just under 90% of them appearing once. With V trimmed by 1 base and J by 2 bases, 3 bases remained unmatched. The CDR3 consists of 15 residues. CDR1 and CDR2 from the germline V gene are SGHTA and FQGNSA. The count of this clone is one. This rearrangement joins TRBV7-2 to TRBJ1-2; 8 nucleotides line up with TRBD1. This TCR derives from a woman aged 25 to 39 with COVID-19, enrolled during active disease. The sample taken for sequencing was peripheral blood. Written as DNA, the CDR3 is TGTGCCAGCAGCTTAGTCAGGACAGGGAACTATGGCTACACCTTC. This translates into CASSLVRTGNYGYTF.